The rows below give T cell receptor beta chains drawn from one sample of a study of T cell changes during pregnancy in multiple sclerosis. Clones were read by immunoSEQ multiplex PCR, and TCRdb kept only the in-frame ones, dropping some. Of roughly 40,000 clones in the sample, about 90% were seen once. Sequenced here: CD4+ T cells from peripheral blood mononuclear cells, sampled after pregnancy. These receptors all stem from a female donor with multiple sclerosis, enrolled in a pregnancy study. CDR3s include the opening cysteine and the closing phenylalanine or tryptophan. A D gene is named only where the DNA matches it firmly. Some rows have no size entry. The others give once, few or many, or a class for an expanded clone.

D,length,J,V,size,DNA,CDR3
.,13,TRBJ1-5,TRBV6-5,.,TGTGCCAGCAGTCACCACAGTAATCAGCCCCAGCATTTT,CASSHHSNQPQHF
TRBD1,16,TRBJ2-3,TRBV18,.,TGTGCCAGCTCACCTAAGGGGACAGGGGCGACAGATACGCAGTATTTT,CASSPKGTGATDTQYF
.,14,TRBJ2-2,TRBV11-1,.,TGTGCCAGCAGCTTCCCCGCGAACACCGGGGAGCTGTTTTTT,CASSFPANTGELFF
.,17,TRBJ1-4,TRBV18,.,TGTGCCAGCTCTCCCGCCCCTCGACAGACTCAAAATGAAAAACTGTTTTTT,CASSPAPRQTQNEKLFF
TRBD1,16,TRBJ1-1,TRBV7-2,.,TGTGCCAGCAGCTTAGCCACTGACAGGGTTAGGAGTGAAGCTTTCTTT,CASSLATDRVRSEAFF
TRBD2,16,TRBJ2-5,TRBV5-6,once,TGTGCCAGCAGCTTGGGACTAGCGGGGGGCGGAGAGACCCAGTACTTC,CASSLGLAGGGETQYF
TRBD1,13,TRBJ1-2,TRBV30,.,TGTGCCTGGGGGACAGGGGGTTTTGGTGGCTACACCTTC,CAWGTGGFGGYTF
.,15,TRBJ2-2,TRBV12-2,few,TGTGCAAGTCGCTTAGGCCCCCGAGGGCCCGGGGAGCTGTTTTTT,CASRLGPRGPGELFF
TRBD1,15,TRBJ1-5,TRBV6-5,.,TGTGCCAGCAGCCTCACAGGGGGCGGATTTCAGCCCCAGCATTTT,CASSLTGGGFQPQHF
TRBD1,14,TRBJ1-1,TRBV30,few,TGTGCCTGGAGTAGGGGACAGGCGAACACTGAAGCTTTCTTT,CAWSRGQANTEAFF
TRBD1,18,TRBJ1-1,TRBV4-3,.,TGCGCCAGCAGCCAGCGACAGGGGGGCCTTATAATGAACACTGAAGCTTTCTTT,CASSQRQGGLIMNTEAFF
.,15,TRBJ1-6,TRBV6-5,.,TGTGCCAGCAGTTACCCGCGGGGTAGGAATTCACCCCTCCACTTT,CASSYPRGRNSPLHF
TRBD1,16,TRBJ1-2,TRBV6-6,.,TGTGCCAGCAGTTATCAAAGGGGGCGCATGGGGTATGGCTACACCTTC,CASSYQRGRMGYGYTF
.,13,TRBJ1-5,TRBV30,.,TGTGCCTGGAGTGTCAGCAGGTATCAGCCCCAGCATTTT,CAWSVSRYQPQHF
.,13,TRBJ1-3,TRBV5-5,.,TGTGCCAGCAGCGTGGACAGTGGAAACACCATATATTTT,CASSVDSGNTIYF
TRBD2,17,TRBJ2-3,TRBV10-3,.,TGTGCCATCAGTGAGTCGCTGCTAGCGGGGACCACAGATACGCAGTATTTT,CAISESLLAGTTDTQYF
TRBD2,15,TRBJ2-3,TRBV6-4,.,TGTGCCAGCAGTGCTATAGCGGGGGGCCTTGATACGCAGTATTTT,CASSAIAGGLDTQYF
.,11,TRBJ1-1,TRBV11-2,.,TGTGCCAGCAGCTCTTACACTGAAGCTTTCTTT,CASSSYTEAFF
.,14,TRBJ1-5,TRBV5-8,.,TGTGCCACCACGACACGGCGAAGGGGTCAGCCCCAGCATTTT,CATTTRRRGQPQHF
.,12,TRBJ2-1,TRBV10-3,.,TGTGCCACCGATAGGGGGGGAGATGAGCAGTTCTTC,CATDRGGDEQFF
TRBD1,15,TRBJ1-5,TRBV2,.,TGTGCCAGCAGTGAAGGGACAGGGGGTTTTCAGCCCCAGCATTTT,CASSEGTGGFQPQHF
TRBD1,15,TRBJ1-2,TRBV7-6,.,TGTGCCAGCAGCTTAGAGCAGGGGGTTAACTATGGCTACACCTTC,CASSLEQGVNYGYTF
.,13,TRBJ2-7,TRBV7-2,.,TGTGCCAGCAGCTCCATGGGACTCTACGAGCAGTACTTC,CASSSMGLYEQYF
TRBD1,16,TRBJ2-7,TRBV4-3,.,TGCGCCAGCAGCCCGTCCCGGGACAGGTTCTCCTACGAGCAGTACTTC,CASSPSRDRFSYEQYF
.,13,TRBJ2-2,TRBV5-1,.,TGCGCCAGCAGCTTTCTAGACACCGGGGAGCTGTTTTTT,CASSFLDTGELFF
TRBD1,16,TRBJ1-6,TRBV5-1,.,TGCGCCAGCAGCTTAGGGACAGGGGGCATGCGTTCACCCCTCCACTTT,CASSLGTGGMRSPLHF
TRBD2,16,TRBJ2-1,TRBV5-4,.,TGTGCCAGCAGCTTGGGAGGGGCGGGGGGGTACAATGAGCAGTTCTTC,CASSLGGAGGYNEQFF
.,14,TRBJ2-2,TRBV7-3,once,TGTGCCAGCAGCTTGTTCTCCGACACCGGGGAGCTGTTTTTT,CASSLFSDTGELFF
TRBD1,17,TRBJ1-3,TRBV30,.,TGTGCCTGGAGTGTGGCGACAGGGAGTAGCTCTGGAAACACCATATATTTT,CAWSVATGSSSGNTIYF
.,14,TRBJ1-1,TRBV4-1,medium-sized,TGCGCCAGCTCAGGGCCTCTGAAAAACACTGAAGCTTTCTTT,CASSGPLKNTEAFF
TRBD1,13,TRBJ1-6,TRBV2,.,TGTGCCAGCAGTGGGCAGGGGGATTCACCCCTCCACTTT,CASSGQGDSPLHF
.,14,TRBJ2-2,TRBV30,.,TGTGCCTGGATGAGGGGGACGAACACCGGGGAGCTGTTTTTT,CAWMRGTNTGELFF